Below, 31 T cell receptor beta chains from the same sample are listed, as sequenced in a study of early T cells in non-severe SARS-CoV-2 infection. TCRdb fed the 5' RACE reads into MiXCR, producing one record per CDR3 protein. This table holds just under 45,000 distinct CDR3 sequences, approximately 11% found once. Source material: whole blood. The source is an adult who was a healthcare worker with PCR-confirmed SARS-CoV-2 infection or an uninfected control (not recorded which).

This clonotype turned up a few times. Relative to the germline gene, one junction end is altered; a read error may explain this. The V call is TRBV20-1, the J call TRBJ2-3; 8 bases are a match to TRBD2. The CDR3 is 12 amino acids. The V gene's germline CDR1 is DFQATT and CDR2 SNEGSKA (reference sequence). CDR3 nucleotide sequence: TGTTCTAGCGGGCTGAGCACAGATACGCAGTATTTT. Residues: CSSGLSTDTQYF.

The rearrangement joins TRBV27 to TRBJ1-1, with D uncertain. There are 13 residues in the CDR3. Germline V gene sequence: CDR1 MNHEY, CDR2 SMNVEV (reference sequence). V was shortened by 7 bases and J by 0 bases, with 9 bases between the two germline ends. This chain's CDR3 is CASTLGLNTEAFF. The CDR3 bases are TGTGCCAGCACTCTGGGGTTGAACACTGAAGCTTTCTTT.

This clonotype has ten or more counts. The chain combines TRBV12-3 or TRBV12-4 with TRBJ2-2; D gene unclear. CDR3 length: 14 residues. Between the trimmed V and J ends, which lost 2 bases and 1 base, there was a span of 5 bases. DNA for the CDR3: TGTGCCAGCAGTTTAAGTCGGAACACCGGGGAGCTGTTTTTT. It encodes CASSLSRNTGELFF.

The CDR3 is CSVRKNTEAFF. CDR3 bases: TGCAGCGTTCGAAAGAACACTGAAGCTTTCTTT. This chain joins TRBV29-1 and TRBJ1-1; D remains unclear. Germline V CDR1 and CDR2: SQVTM, ANQGSEA. Trimming cost V 5 bases and J 1 base, with 5 bases left between them. The CDR3 extends over 11 amino acids.

This clonotype was counted between two and nine times. This chain connects TRBV7-2 to TRBJ1-1; the D gene is possibly TRBD1 (5 bases). The CDR3 extends over 14 amino acids. CDR1 and CDR2 from the germline V gene are SGHTA and FQGNSA. Trimming shortened V by 7 bases and J by 0 bases, and 12 bases separated the two germline ends. The CDR3: CASTKDRLNTEAFF. CDR3 in DNA: TGTGCCAGCACTAAAGACAGACTGAACACTGAAGCTTTCTTT. The full variable domain, in which reference TRBV7-2 and TRBJ1-1 provide the parts outside the CDR3, is GAGVSQSPSNKVTEKGKDVELRCDPISGHTALYWYRQSLGQGLEFLIYFQGNSAPDKSGLPSDRFSAERTGGSVSTLTIQRTQQEDSAVYLCASTKDRLNTEAFFGQGTRLTVV.

At least ten counts were recorded for this clonotype. The chain carries TRBV19 and TRBJ2-1, with D perhaps given as TRBD1 or TRBD2 (6 bases each). Germline V gives CDR1 LNHDA, CDR2 SQIVND (reference sequence). The CDR3 is 14 amino acids. The V end was cut by 9 bases, the J end by 1 base, with 13 bases between. CDR3 in DNA: TGTGCCAGCCGCAGGGGAGGTTCCTACAATGAGCAGTTCTTC. Its protein product is CASRRGGSYNEQFF.

The chain couples TRBV25-1 to TRBJ1-2, with D hard to call. Trimming left V 2 bases short and J 1 base short, with 8 bases between. Germline lookup yields CDR1 MGHDK and CDR2 SYGVNS. The length of the CDR3 is 14 residues. This CDR3 is CASSEPGINYGYTF. The CDR3 nucleotides read TGTGCCAGCAGTGAACCGGGAATTAACTATGGCTACACCTTC.

In its sample, this clonotype was seen a few times. The chain combines TRBV7-9 with TRBJ2-3, with a possible D match to TRBD1 (5 bases). CDR1 SEHNR and CDR2 FQNEAQ come from the germline V gene (reference sequence). Trimming removed 5 bases from V and 4 bases from J, with 16 bases in between. The CDR3 has 15 amino acids. In DNA form, the CDR3 reads TGTGCCAGCAGCCAAGGGCAGGGTGGTGCAGATACGCAGTATTTT. Its protein is CASSQGQGGADTQYF.

In this sample, this clonotype is medium-sized. CDR3 sequence reads: CASSVGVRATEAFF. CDR3 DNA: TGTGCCAGCAGCGTAGGGGTCCGGGCCACTGAAGCTTTCTTT. V and J are TRBV9 and TRBJ1-1; D unresolved. The germline V gene has CDR1 SGDLS and CDR2 YYNGEE. The CDR3 length is 14 residues. V dropped 0 bases and J dropped 4 bases, with 10 bases sitting between them.

V usage is TRBV6-5 and J usage is TRBJ2-2; 7 positions agree with TRBD1. Trimming took 6 bases from V and 6 from J; bases not matched to a gene: 7. The germline gives CDR1 MNHEY, CDR2 SVGAGI. The CDR3 totals 14 residues. This CDR3 is CASSPDRNAGELFF. CDR3 bases: TGTGCCAGCAGCCCGGACAGGAATGCCGGGGAGCTGTTTTTT.

This clonotype was recorded at least ten times. V is TRBV18 and J is TRBJ2-1; 9 nucleotides align to TRBD1. CDR3 length: 16 residues. J was trimmed by 4 bases and V by 6 bases; bases with no gene match: 10. The germline CDR1 and CDR2 sequences are KGHSH and LQKENI. The CDR3 reads CASSRGPGQGYNEQFF. CDR3 nucleotides: TGTGCCAGCTCTCGGGGACCGGGACAGGGTTACAATGAGCAGTTCTTC.

Ten or more counts support this clonotype. The chain links TRBV29-1 to TRBJ1-5; 9 nucleotides align to TRBD1. The CDR3 runs to 15 residues. Germline CDR1 is SQVTM and CDR2 is ANQGSEA. V lost 7 bases, J lost 0 bases, and 7 bases stayed unmatched. The CDR3 is CSASTGGNSNQPQHF. As DNA, the CDR3 is TGCAGCGCATCGACAGGGGGGAATAGCAATCAGCCCCAGCATTTT.

The table lists this clonotype with a few counts. The chain has TRBV5-1 and TRBJ2-1; 12 nucleotides line up with TRBD2. Germline CDR1 reads SGHRS; CDR2 reads YFSETQ. Trimming removed 0 bases from V and 9 bases from J; junction bases left unmatched: 7. CDR3 length: 16 residues. The chain's CDR3 is CASSLALAGGSGEQFF. The CDR3 nucleotides read TGCGCCAGCAGCTTGGCACTAGCGGGGGGTTCTGGTGAGCAGTTCTTC.

This clonotype was detected a few times. Mismatch with germline at one junction end may stem from a read error. The rearrangement joins TRBV9 to TRBJ1-1; D is undetermined. CDR1 SGDLS and CDR2 YYNGEE come from the germline V gene. The CDR3 is 13 amino acids. CDR3 nucleotides: TGTGCCAGTAGCGTAATGGGAGTTGATTTAGCTTTCTTT. Protein sequence: CASSVMGVDLAFF.

This clonotype showed up many times. The J gene is TRBJ1-1, the V gene TRBV29-1, with TRBD1 matching over 8 bases. The CDR3 runs 14 residues. Germline assignment: CDR1 SQVTM and CDR2 ANQGSEA. The J segment lost 1 base and the V segment lost 4 bases, leaving 5 bases of the junction unmatched. CDR3 region: CSVVQGAWNTEAFF. The CDR3 DNA reads as TGCAGCGTTGTGCAGGGGGCATGGAACACTGAAGCTTTCTTT.

The V and J genes are TRBV30 and TRBJ2-1, with TRBD1 identical over 9 bases. This CDR3 is 15 amino acids long. The junction had 6 bases not matched to a gene; V was cut back by 3 bases and J by 3 bases. Germline CDR1 is GTSNPN and CDR2 is SVGIG (reference sequence). The CDR3 DNA reads as TGTGCCTGGAGAGCGACAGGGGGTAACTACAATGAGCAGTTCTTC. Translation: CAWRATGGNYNEQFF. Combining the CDR3 with reference TRBV30 and TRBJ2-1 gives the whole variable domain SQTIHQWPATLVQPVGSPLSLECTVEGTSNPNLYWYRQAAGRGLQLLFYSVGIGQISSEVPQNLSASRPQDRQFILSSKKLLLSDSGFYLCAWRATGGNYNEQFFGPGTRLTVL.

This clonotype turned up a few times. The chain employs TRBV7-6 and TRBJ1-2, with TRBD1 identical over 7 bases. V was clipped by 2 bases and J by 7 bases; unmatched bases: 7. There are 14 residues in the CDR3. CDR1 SGHVS and CDR2 FNYEAQ come from the germline V gene. The CDR3 sequence: CASSLYPRQGGYTF. CDR3 sequence (DNA): TGTGCCAGCAGCTTATACCCCCGACAGGGTGGCTACACCTTC. The full variable domain, in which reference TRBV7-6 and TRBJ1-2 provide the parts outside the CDR3, is GAGVSQSPRYKVTKRGQDVALRCDPISGHVSLYWYRQALGQGPEFLTYFNYEAQQDKSGLPNDRFSAERPEGSISTLTIQRTEQRDSAMYRCASSLYPRQGGYTFGSGTRLTVV.

At least ten counts were recorded for this clonotype. The genes are TRBV5-1 and TRBJ2-4; D gene uncertain. Germline CDR1 reads SGHRS; CDR2 reads YFSETQ. The CDR3 contains 14 residues. Trimming pared 7 bases from V and 12 bases from J, leaving 23 bases between. The CDR3 sequence is CASSPEVRPSPQYF. The CDR3 nucleotides read TGCGCCAGCTCGCCAGAGGTACGCCCCTCCCCTCAGTACTTC.

This chain uses TRBV29-1 with TRBJ2-7, with TRBD1 matching 8 bases. The length of the CDR3 is 12 residues. Germline values: CDR1 SQVTM, CDR2 ANQGSEA. V lost 7 bases and J lost 5; bases outside the gene matches: 7. CDR3 coding DNA: TGCAGCGGTTCGACAGGGGTAGACGAGCAGTACTTC. Residues: CSGSTGVDEQYF.

The sample holds many counts of this clonotype. This chain links TRBV7-2 with TRBJ1-4; TRBD1 might be the D (5 bases). The V and J ends lost 2 bases and 3 bases respectively, with 10 bases between them. Germline loops: CDR1 SGHTA, CDR2 FQGNSA. This CDR3 is 15 amino acids long. CDR3 amino acids: CASSLLAGANEKLFF. The CDR3 DNA sequence: TGTGCCAGCAGCTTATTAGCGGGGGCTAATGAAAAACTGTTTTTT.

Judged by abundance, this clonotype is medium-sized. CDR3 in amino acids: CSLQGSAEAFF. CDR3 in DNA: TGCAGTCTACAGGGTAGCGCTGAAGCTTTCTTT. The chain recombines TRBV20-1 with TRBJ1-1, with D perhaps TRBD1 (6 bases). The CDR3 is 11 residues long. The V and J ends lost 8 bases and 6 bases respectively, with 13 bases between them. In germline, CDR1 is DFQATT, CDR2 SNEGSKA (reference sequence).

This chain joins TRBV7-8 and TRBJ1-3; 9 bases align to TRBD1. The germline gives CDR1 SGHVS, CDR2 FQNEAQ. The CDR3 is 18 amino acids. Trimming at V came to 6 bases and at J to 3 bases, leaving 15 bases not matched to a gene. DNA of the CDR3: TGTGCCAGCAGTCGCGGCCATACCGGGACAGGGATTGGAAACACCATATATTTT. Translation: CASSRGHTGTGIGNTIYF.

A few counts support this clonotype. The chain recombines TRBV27 with TRBJ1-6; D may be TRBD1 (5 bases). V gave up 4 bases and J gave up 9 bases, with 7 bases separating them. Per the germline V gene, CDR1 is MNHEY and CDR2 is SMNVEV (reference sequence). This CDR3 is built from 12 residues. CDR3 in DNA: TGTGCCAGCAGTTGGAGGGGTTCACCCCTCCACTTT. Protein sequence: CASSWRGSPLHF.

This clonotype was observed many times. This chain links TRBV12-3 or TRBV12-4 with TRBJ1-4; a weak D match, TRBD1 (6 bases). There are 16 residues in the CDR3. V gave up 5 bases and J gave up 5 bases, with 18 bases separating them. The CDR3 loop reads CASSTIRTATNEKLFF. As DNA, the CDR3 is TGTGCCAGCAGTACAATCCGGACAGCTACAAATGAAAAACTGTTTTTT.

This clonotype was seen repeatedly, ten times or more. The rearrangement joins TRBV18 to TRBJ1-6, with D maybe TRBD1 (5 bases). Germline lookup yields CDR1 KGHSH and CDR2 LQKENI. The ends were cut back, 3 bases at V and 14 bases at J, with 20 bases in the middle. The CDR3 has 15 amino acids. CDR3 amino acids: CASSPSRDLLGSLHF. CDR3 in DNA: TGTGCCAGCTCACCGTCCAGGGATCTCCTTGGATCCCTCCACTTT.

There are many counts of this clonotype. At one boundary the junction diverges from the germline segment, which might be a read error. This chain uses TRBV10-3 with TRBJ2-5; 11 positions match TRBD2. The CDR3 length is 17 residues. Germline V gene sequence: CDR1 ENHRY, CDR2 SYGVKD. The CDR3 nucleotides are TGTGCCATCAGCGAGTCTACTAGCGGGGGACGCTCGGAGACCCAGTACTTC. Encoded protein: CAISESTSGGRSETQYF.

This clonotype was recorded a few times. The V gene is TRBV10-2, the J gene TRBJ2-3, with TRBD2 identical over 11 bases. Looked up from germline, CDR1 is WSHSY and CDR2 is SAAADI. The CDR3 contains 15 residues. Trimming removed 7 bases from V and 2 bases from J; junction bases left unmatched: 5. The CDR3 DNA sequence: TGCGCCAGCAAACTAGCGGGGGCCTCCACAGATACGCAGTATTTT. Translating it yields CASKLAGASTDTQYF.

This clonotype appeared a few times. The chain recombines TRBV30 with TRBJ2-4; TRBD2 aligns across 9 bases. In germline, CDR1 is GTSNPN, CDR2 SVGIG (reference sequence). V gave up 2 bases and J gave up 0 bases; unmatched junction bases: 11. The CDR3 totals 18 residues. The CDR3 loop reads CAWSWSFSGGVAKNIQYF. The CDR3 DNA follows: TGTGCCTGGAGTTGGAGCTTTAGCGGGGGCGTAGCCAAAAACATTCAGTACTTC.

This chain joins TRBV6-2 or TRBV6-3 and TRBJ2-7; D remains ambiguous. The CDR3 runs to 14 residues. The germline V and J ends were trimmed by 0 bases and 0 bases, with 6 bases remaining between them. From germline, CDR1 is MNHEY and CDR2 SVGEGT. CDR3 nucleotides: TGTGCCAGCAGTTACTCGCAATCCTCCTACGAGCAGTACTTC. It encodes CASSYSQSSYEQYF.

This clonotype has only a few counts. The chain combines TRBV30 with TRBJ2-4; D is perhaps TRBD1 (5 bases). The V and J ends lost 5 bases and 6 bases respectively, with 8 bases between them. This CDR3 has 11 residues. CDR1 GTSNPN and CDR2 SVGIG come from the germline V gene (reference sequence). CDR3 sequence reads: CAWDRSNIQYF. CDR3 in DNA: TGTGCCTGGGACAGATCAAACATTCAGTACTTC.

The gene calls are TRBV20-1 and TRBJ1-5; 7 bases line up with TRBD1. The CDR3 sequence is 14 residues long. The V and J ends lost 3 bases and 3 bases, in that order; junction bases with no gene match: 5. The germline gives CDR1 DFQATT, CDR2 SNEGSKA (reference sequence). The CDR3 protein is CSASGQVINQPQHF. Written as DNA, the CDR3 is TGCAGTGCTAGCGGACAGGTGATCAATCAGCCCCAGCATTTT.